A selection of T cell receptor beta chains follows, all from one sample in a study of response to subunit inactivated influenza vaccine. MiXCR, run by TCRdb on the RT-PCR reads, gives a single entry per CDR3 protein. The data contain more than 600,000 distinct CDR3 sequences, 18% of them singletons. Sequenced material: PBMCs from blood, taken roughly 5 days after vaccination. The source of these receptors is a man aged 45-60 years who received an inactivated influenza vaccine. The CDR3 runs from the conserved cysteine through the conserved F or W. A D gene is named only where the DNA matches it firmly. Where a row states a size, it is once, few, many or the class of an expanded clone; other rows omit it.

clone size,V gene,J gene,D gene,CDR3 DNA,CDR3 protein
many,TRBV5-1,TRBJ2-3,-,TGCGCCAGCAGCTCGACTCGAAATACGCAGTATTTT,CASSSTRNTQYF
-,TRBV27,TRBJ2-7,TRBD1,TGTGCCAGCAATCCACTTCCGACAGGGACGGACGAGCAGTACTTC,CASNPLPTGTDEQYF
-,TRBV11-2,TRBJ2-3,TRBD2,TGTGCCAGCAGCTTAACTCGGACTAGCGATGGCACAGATACGCAGTATTTT,CASSLTRTSDGTDTQYF
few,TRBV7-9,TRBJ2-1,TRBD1,TGTGCCAGCAGACCCCTAGGACAGGGTGATGAGCAGTTCTTC,CASRPLGQGDEQFF
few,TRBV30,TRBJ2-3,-,TGTGCCTGGAGTTACTCTGACGCGGATACGCAGTATTTT,CAWSYSDADTQYF
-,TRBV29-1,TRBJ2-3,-,TGCAGCGAAAAAGGGGGGTCTCGCGCAGATACGCAGTATTTT,CSEKGGSRADTQYF
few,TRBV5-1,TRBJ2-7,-,TGCGCCAGCAGCTTGGCCCTGACAGGAACCTACGAGCAGTACTTC,CASSLALTGTYEQYF
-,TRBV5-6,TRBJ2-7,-,TGTGCCAGCAGCCCGGTGGGGGTGTCAAGGGAGAACGAGCAGTACTTC,CASSPVGVSRENEQYF
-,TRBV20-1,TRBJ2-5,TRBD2,TGCAGTGCCCTTGGACTAGCGGGAGGGCCTAGGGAGACCCAGTACTTC,CSALGLAGGPRETQYF
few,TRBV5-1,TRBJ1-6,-,TGCGCCAGCAGCTGGGACCAAACAGCCAATTCACCCCTCCACTTT,CASSWDQTANSPLHF
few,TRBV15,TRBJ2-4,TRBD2,TGTGCCACCAGCAGAGATAGCCTAGCGGGAGGACCCATTCAGTACTTC,CATSRDSLAGGPIQYF
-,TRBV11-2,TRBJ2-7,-,TGTGCCAGCAGCGGCCGTGGCACCTACTACGAGCAGTACTTC,CASSGRGTYYEQYF
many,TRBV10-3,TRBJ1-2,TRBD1,TGTGCCATCAGTGAGGCCTCCGGGACAGGCGCCTATGGCTACACCTTC,CAISEASGTGAYGYTF
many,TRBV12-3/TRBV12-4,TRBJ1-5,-,TGTGCCAGCAGTTTTCAGCACAATCAGCCCCAGCATTTT,CASSFQHNQPQHF
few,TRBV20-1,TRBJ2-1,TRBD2,TGCAGTGCTAGACCAGCGGGAGGACTGTACAATGAGCAGTTCTTC,CSARPAGGLYNEQFF
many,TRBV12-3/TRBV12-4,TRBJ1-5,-,TGTGCCAGCAGAGGCAGGACAGTCAATCAGCCCCAGCATTTT,CASRGRTVNQPQHF
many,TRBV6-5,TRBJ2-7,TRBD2,TGTGCCAGCAGTTACCCCGGGACTAGCGCCTACGAGCAGTACTTC,CASSYPGTSAYEQYF
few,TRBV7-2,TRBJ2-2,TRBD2,TGTGCCAGCAGCTTTGGACTAGCTCCCGGGGAGCTGTTTTTT,CASSFGLAPGELFF
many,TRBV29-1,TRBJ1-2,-,TGCAGCGCAACGGGACGGGCTGCTAACTATGGCTACACCTTC,CSATGRAANYGYTF
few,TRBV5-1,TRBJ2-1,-,TGCGCCAGCAGCTTGAGTTGGGACCCCTCCTACAATGAGCAGTTCTTC,CASSLSWDPSYNEQFF
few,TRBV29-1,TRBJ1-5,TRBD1,TGCAGCGTTGCGACAGGGGGCGCGAGCAATCAGCCCCAGCATTTT,CSVATGGASNQPQHF
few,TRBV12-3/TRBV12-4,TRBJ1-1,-,TGTGCCAGCAGTTTAAGCGGGACCCGGGCTGAAGCTTTCTTT,CASSLSGTRAEAFF
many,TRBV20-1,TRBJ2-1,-,TGCAGTGCTATAAGCAATGAGCAGTTCTTC,CSAISNEQFF
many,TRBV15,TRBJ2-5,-,TGTGCCACCAGCAGAGGGACTACCCAAGAGACCCAGTACTTC,CATSRGTTQETQYF
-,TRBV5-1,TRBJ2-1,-,TGCGCCAGCACAAGGGACTTAGCGTACCACAATGAGCAGTTCTTC,CASTRDLAYHNEQFF
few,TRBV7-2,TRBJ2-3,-,TGTGCCAGCGGTAGGGGGAGGTGGGAAGATACGCAGTATTTT,CASGRGRWEDTQYF
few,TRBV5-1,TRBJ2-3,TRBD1,TGCGCCAGCAGCCACAACGGACAGGGCTCAGATACGCAGTATTTT,CASSHNGQGSDTQYF
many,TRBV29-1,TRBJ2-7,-,TGCAGCGTTGTTCTTGACAGGAACTACGAGCAGTACTTC,CSVVLDRNYEQYF
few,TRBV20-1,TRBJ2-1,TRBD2,TGCAGTGTCGAGGGACTAGCGGGAGGGAGGCTTGACAATGAGCAGTTCTTC,CSVEGLAGGRLDNEQFF
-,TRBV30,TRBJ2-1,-,TGTGCCTGGGGGTACCAAGTCTGGGACAATGAGCAGTTCTTC,CAWGYQVWDNEQFF
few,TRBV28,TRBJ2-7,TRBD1,TGTGCCAGCAGGGACAGGGCCCGCGAGCAGTACTTC,CASRDRAREQYF
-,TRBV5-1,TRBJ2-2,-,TGCGCCAGCAGCTCGCCCAGGGGACTCGGGGAGCTGTTTTTT,CASSSPRGLGELFF
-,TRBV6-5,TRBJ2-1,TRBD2,TGTGCCAGCAGTTACCTGACTAGCGGGAGGGCAAAGGAGCAGTTCTTC,CASSYLTSGRAKEQFF
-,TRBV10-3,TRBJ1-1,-,TGTGCCATCAGTGAAGTGAACACTGAAGCTTTCTTT,CAISEVNTEAFF
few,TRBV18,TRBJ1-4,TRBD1,TGTGCCAGCACGGGACAGATTAATGAAAAACTGTTTTTT,CASTGQINEKLFF
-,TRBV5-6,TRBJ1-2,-,TGTGCCAGCAGCCCACCAGGGCTTCCCTATGGCTACACCTTC,CASSPPGLPYGYTF
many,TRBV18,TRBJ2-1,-,TGTGCCAGCTCGCCGGCTAGTAACAATGAGCAGTTCTTC,CASSPASNNEQFF
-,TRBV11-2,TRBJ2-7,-,TGTGCCAGCAGCCGGGAATTGACTGGAGAGCAGTACTTC,CASSRELTGEQYF